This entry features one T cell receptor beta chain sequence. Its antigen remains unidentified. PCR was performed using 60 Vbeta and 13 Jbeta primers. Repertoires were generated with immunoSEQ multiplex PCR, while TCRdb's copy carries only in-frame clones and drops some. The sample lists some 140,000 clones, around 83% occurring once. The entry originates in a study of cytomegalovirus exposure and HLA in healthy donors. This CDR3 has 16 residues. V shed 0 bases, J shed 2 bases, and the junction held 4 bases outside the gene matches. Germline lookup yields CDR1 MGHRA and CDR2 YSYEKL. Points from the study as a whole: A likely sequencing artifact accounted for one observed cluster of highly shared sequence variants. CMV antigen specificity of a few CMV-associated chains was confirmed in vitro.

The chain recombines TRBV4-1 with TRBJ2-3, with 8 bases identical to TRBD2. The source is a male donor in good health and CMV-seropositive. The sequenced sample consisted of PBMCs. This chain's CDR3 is CASSQDSGGPTDTQYF. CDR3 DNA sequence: TGCGCCAGCAGCCAAGATTCGGGAGGGCCCACAGATACGCAGTATTTT.